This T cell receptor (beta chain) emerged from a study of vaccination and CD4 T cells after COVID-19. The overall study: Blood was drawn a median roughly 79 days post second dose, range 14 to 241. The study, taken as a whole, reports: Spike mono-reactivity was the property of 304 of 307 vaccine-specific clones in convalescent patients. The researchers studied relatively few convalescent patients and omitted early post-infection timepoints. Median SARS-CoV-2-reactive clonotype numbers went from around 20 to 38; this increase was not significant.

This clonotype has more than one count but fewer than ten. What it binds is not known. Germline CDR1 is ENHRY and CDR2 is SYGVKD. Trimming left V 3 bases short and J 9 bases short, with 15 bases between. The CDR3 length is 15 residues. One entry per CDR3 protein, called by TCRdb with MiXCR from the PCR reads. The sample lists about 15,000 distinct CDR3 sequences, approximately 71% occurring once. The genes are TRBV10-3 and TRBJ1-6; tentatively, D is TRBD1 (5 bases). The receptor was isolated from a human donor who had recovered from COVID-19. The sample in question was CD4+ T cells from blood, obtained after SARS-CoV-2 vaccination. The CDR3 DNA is TGTGCCATCAGTGATAATAGGGGAGAGGGTTCACCCCTCCACTTT. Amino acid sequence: CAISDNRGEGSPLHF.